This TCR beta chain is drawn from a study of regulatory T cells in long-lasting Graves disease. CDR1 is KGHSH and CDR2 is LQKENI in the germline V gene. V shed 0 bases and J 5 bases; nucleotides not matched to a gene: 6. The CDR3 runs to 16 residues. Whole-study results and caveats: Favored usage of TRBV28, TRBJ1-2 and TRBJ2-5 was recorded in persistent disease.

This sample's time point: persistent/refractory GD, antithyroid drugs over 5 years with positive TRAb. The TCR library used RNA extracted from PBMCs. An endocrinology unit in Xi'an, China, supplied the patients. Arm-PCR of CDR3 regions with iRepertoire HTBI primers generated TCR beta libraries. TCRdb called the multiplex PCR reads again in MiXCR, with one record for every CDR3 protein. The sample lists 300,000 to 400,000 distinct CDR3 sequences, around 20% occurring once. This clonotype has at least ten counts. Its antigen is still unknown. The sample consisted of peripheral blood mononuclear cells (PBMCs), taken when the disease was refractory, from a patient treated with antithyroid drugs. This chain joins TRBV18 and TRBJ2-5, with 10 nucleotides matching TRBD2. The TCR comes from a female donor with Graves disease. The CDR3 reads CASSPPGLAVGETQYF. For the CDR3, the DNA is TGTGCCAGCTCACCACCCGGACTAGCGGTTGGGGAGACCCAGTACTTC.